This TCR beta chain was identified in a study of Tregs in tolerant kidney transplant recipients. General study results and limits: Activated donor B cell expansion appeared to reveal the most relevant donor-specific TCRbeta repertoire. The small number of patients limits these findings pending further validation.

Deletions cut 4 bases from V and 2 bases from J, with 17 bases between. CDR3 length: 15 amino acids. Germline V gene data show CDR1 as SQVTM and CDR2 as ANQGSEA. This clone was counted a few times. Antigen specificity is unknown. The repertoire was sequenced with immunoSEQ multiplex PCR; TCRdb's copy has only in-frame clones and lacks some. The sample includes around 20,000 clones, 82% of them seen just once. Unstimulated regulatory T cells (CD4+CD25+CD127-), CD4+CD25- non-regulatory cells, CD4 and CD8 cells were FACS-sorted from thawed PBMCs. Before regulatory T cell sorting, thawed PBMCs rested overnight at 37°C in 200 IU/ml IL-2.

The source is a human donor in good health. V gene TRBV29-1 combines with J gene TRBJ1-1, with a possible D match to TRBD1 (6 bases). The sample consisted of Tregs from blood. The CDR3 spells CSVARDWDINTEAFF. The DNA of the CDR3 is TGCAGCGTTGCTCGTGATTGGGACATCAACACTGAAGCTTTCTTT. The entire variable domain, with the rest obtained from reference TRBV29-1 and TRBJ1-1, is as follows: SAVISQKPSRDICQRGTSLTIQCQVDSQVTMMFWYRQQPGQSLTLIATANQGSEATYESGFVIDKFPISRPNLTFSTLTVSNMSPEDSSIYLCSVARDWDINTEAFFGQGTRLTVV.